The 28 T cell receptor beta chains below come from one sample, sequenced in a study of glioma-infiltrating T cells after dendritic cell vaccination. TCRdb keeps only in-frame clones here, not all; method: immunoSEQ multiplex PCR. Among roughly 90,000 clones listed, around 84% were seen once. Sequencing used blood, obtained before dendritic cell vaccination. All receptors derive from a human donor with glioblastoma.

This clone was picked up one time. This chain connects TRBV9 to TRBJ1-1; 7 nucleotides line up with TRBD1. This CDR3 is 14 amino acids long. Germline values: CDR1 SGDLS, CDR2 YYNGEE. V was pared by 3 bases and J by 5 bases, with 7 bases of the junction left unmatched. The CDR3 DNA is TGTGCCAGCAGCGCAACAGGGGAGGAAACTGAAGCTTTCTTT. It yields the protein CASSATGEETEAFF.

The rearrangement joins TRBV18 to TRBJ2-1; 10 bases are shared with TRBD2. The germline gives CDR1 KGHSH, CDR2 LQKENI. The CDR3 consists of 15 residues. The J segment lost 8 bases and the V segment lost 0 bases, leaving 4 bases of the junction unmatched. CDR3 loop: CASSPPGTSAYEQFF. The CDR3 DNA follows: TGTGCCAGCTCACCACCCGGGACTAGCGCGTATGAGCAGTTCTTC.

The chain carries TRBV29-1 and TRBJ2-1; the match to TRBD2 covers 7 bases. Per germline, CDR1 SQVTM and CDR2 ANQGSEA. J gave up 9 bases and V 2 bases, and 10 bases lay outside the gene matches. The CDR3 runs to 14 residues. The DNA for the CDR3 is TGCAGCGTTGAAAGGAACCTAGCGGTCCGTGAGCAGTTCTTC. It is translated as CSVERNLAVREQFF.

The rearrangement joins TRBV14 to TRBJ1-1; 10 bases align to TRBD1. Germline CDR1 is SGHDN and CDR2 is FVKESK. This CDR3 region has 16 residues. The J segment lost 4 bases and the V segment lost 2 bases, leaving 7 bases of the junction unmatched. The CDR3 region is CASSQRDRGLGTEAFF. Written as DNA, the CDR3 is TGTGCCAGCAGCCAACGAGACAGGGGGCTAGGCACTGAAGCTTTCTTT.

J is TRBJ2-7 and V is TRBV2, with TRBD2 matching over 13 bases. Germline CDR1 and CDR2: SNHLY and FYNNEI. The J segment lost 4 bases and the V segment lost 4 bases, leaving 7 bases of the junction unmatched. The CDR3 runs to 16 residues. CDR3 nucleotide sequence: TGTGCCAGCAGTGGGACTAGCGGGGGTGAGCTTTACGAGCAGTACTTC. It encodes CASSGTSGGELYEQYF.

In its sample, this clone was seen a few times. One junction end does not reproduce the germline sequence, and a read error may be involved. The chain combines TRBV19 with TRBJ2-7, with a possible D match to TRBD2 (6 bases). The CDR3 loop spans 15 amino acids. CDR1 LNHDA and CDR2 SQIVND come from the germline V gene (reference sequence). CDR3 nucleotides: TGTGCCAGAAACCCTACTGCGGGGTACTCCCACGAGCAGTACTTC. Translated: CARNPTAGYSHEQYF.

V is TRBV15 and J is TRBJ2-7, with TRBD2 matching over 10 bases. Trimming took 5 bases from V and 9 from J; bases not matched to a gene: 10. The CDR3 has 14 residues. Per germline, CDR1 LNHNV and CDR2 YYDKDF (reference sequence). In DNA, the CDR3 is TGTGCCACCAGCTTCGATAGCGGGAGGAGAGGGCAGTACTTC. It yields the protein CATSFDSGRRGQYF.

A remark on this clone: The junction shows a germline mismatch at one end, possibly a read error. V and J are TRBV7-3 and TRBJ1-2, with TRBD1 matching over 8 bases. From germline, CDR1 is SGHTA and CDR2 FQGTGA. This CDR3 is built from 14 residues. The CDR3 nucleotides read TGTGCCAGCAGCCTAACGACAGGGGACTATGGCTACACCTTC. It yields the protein CASSLTTGDYGYTF.

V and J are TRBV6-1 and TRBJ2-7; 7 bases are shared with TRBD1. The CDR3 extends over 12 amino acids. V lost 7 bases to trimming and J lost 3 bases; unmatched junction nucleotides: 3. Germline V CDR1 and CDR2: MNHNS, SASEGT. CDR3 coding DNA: TGTGCCAGCAACAGACAGGGCTACGAGCAGTACTTC. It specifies CASNRQGYEQYF.

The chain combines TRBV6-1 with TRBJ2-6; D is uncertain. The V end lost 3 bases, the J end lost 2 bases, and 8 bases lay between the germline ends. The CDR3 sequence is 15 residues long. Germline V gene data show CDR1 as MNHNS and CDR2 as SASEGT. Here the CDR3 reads CASSDMGAGANVLTF. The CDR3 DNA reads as TGTGCCAGCAGTGATATGGGCGCTGGGGCCAACGTCCTGACTTTC.

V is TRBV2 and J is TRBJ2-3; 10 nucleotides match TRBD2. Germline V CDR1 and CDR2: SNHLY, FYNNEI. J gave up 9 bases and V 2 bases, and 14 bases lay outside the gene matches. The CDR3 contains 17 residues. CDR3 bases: TGTGCCAGCAGTGAATCGGCTAGCGGGAGTGGGTTAGGGACGCAGTATTTT. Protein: CASSESASGSGLGTQYF.

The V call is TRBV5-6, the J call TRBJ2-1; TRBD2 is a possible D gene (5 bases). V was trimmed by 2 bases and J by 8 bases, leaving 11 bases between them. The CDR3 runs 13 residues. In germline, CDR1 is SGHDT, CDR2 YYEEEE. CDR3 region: CASSFRTGDEQFF. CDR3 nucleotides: TGTGCCAGCAGCTTTAGGACTGGGGATGAGCAGTTCTTC.

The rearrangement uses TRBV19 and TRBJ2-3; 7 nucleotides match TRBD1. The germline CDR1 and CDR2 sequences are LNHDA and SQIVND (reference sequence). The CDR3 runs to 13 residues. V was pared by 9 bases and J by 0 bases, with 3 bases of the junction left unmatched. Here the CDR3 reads CASRTGSTDTQYF. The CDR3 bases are TGTGCCAGCCGGACAGGAAGCACAGATACGCAGTATTTT.

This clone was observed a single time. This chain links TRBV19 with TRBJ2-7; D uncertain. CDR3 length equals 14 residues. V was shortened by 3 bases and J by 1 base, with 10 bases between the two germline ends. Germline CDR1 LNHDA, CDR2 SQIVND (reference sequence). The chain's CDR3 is CASSITRISYEQYF. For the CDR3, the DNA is TGTGCCAGTAGTATCACGAGGATTTCCTACGAGCAGTACTTC. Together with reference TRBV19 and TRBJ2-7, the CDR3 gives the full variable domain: DGGITQSPKYLFRKEGQNVTLSCEQNLNHDAMYWYRQDPGQGLRLIYYSQIVNDFQKGDIAEGYSVSREKKESFPLTVTSAQKNPTAFYLCASSITRISYEQYFGPGTRLTVT.

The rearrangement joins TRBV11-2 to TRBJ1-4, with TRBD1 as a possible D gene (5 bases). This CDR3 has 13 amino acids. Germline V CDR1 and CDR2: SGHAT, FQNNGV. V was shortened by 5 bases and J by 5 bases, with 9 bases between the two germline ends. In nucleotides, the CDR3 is TGTGCCAGCAGCCGAAACAGGAATGAAAAACTGTTTTTT. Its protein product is CASSRNRNEKLFF.

CDR3 sequence reads: CASSVYTDTQYF. The CDR3 nucleotides read TGTGCCAGCTCGGTTTACACAGATACGCAGTATTTT. The chain carries TRBV6-1 and TRBJ2-3; D remains unclear. The ends were cut back, 8 bases at V and 2 bases at J, with 8 bases in the middle. Germline V gene data show CDR1 as MNHNS and CDR2 as SASEGT. This CDR3 is built from 12 residues.

The CDR3 bases are TGTGCCAGTAGTATGGGGGTAGCGGGAGGCCATTCCTACGAGCAGTACTTC. This translates into CASSMGVAGGHSYEQYF. The chain is built from TRBV19 and TRBJ2-7; 10 nucleotides match TRBD2. Germline V gene data show CDR1 as LNHDA and CDR2 as SQIVND (reference sequence). The CDR3 totals 17 residues. Trimming removed 3 bases from V and 1 base from J; junction bases left unmatched: 9.

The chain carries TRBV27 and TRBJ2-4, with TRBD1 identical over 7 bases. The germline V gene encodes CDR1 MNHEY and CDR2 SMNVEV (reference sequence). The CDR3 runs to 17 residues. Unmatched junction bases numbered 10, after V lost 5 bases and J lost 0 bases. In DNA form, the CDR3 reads TGTGCCAGCAGTCAGACAGGGAGAGGGATAGCCAAAAACATTCAGTACTTC. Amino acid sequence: CASSQTGRGIAKNIQYF.

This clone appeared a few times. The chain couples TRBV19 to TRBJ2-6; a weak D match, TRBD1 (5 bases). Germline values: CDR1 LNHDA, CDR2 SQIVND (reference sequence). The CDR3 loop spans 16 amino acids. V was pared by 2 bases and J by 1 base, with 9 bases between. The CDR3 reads CASSIFSGSGANVLTF. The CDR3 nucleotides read TGTGCCAGTAGTATATTTTCAGGGTCTGGGGCCAACGTCCTGACTTTC. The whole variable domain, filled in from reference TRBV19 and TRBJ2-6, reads DGGITQSPKYLFRKEGQNVTLSCEQNLNHDAMYWYRQDPGQGLRLIYYSQIVNDFQKGDIAEGYSVSREKKESFPLTVTSAQKNPTAFYLCASSIFSGSGANVLTFGAGSRLTVL.

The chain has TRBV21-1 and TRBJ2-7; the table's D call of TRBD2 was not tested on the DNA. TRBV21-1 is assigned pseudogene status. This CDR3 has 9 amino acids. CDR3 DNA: TGTGCCGGAGGTCACGAGCAGTACTTC. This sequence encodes CAGGHEQYF.

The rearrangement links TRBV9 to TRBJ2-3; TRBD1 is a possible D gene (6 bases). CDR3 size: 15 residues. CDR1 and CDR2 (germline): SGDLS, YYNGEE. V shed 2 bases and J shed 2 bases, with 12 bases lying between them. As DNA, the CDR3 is TGTGCCAGCAGCGTCGACAGGCGAGACACAGATACGCAGTATTTT. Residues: CASSVDRRDTDTQYF.

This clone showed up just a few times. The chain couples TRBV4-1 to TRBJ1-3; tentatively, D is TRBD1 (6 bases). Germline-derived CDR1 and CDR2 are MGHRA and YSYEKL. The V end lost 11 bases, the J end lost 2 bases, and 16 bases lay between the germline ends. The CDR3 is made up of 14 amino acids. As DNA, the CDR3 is TGCGCCGGTAGGACAGAGGGGCCTGGAAACACCATATATTTT. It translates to CAGRTEGPGNTIYF.

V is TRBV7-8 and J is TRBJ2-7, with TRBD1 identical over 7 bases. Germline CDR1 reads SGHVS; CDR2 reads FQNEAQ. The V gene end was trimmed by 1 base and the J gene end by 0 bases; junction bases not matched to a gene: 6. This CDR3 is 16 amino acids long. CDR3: CASSLVGTVSSYEQYF. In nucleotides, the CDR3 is TGTGCCAGCAGCTTAGTGGGGACAGTGAGCTCCTACGAGCAGTACTTC.

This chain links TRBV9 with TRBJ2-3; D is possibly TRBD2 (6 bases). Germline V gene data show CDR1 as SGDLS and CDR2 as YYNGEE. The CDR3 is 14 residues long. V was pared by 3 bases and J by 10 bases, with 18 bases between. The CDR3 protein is CASSDGGTVGSQYF. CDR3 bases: TGTGCCAGCAGCGACGGAGGGACCGTGGGATCGCAGTATTTT.

The CDR3 DNA follows: TGTGCCAGCAGTGAAGCGGTTAGACGGAGCTATCAGCCCCAGCATTTT. Amino acids: CASSEAVRRSYQPQHF. The chain is built from TRBV6-1 and TRBJ1-5; D not certain. Trimming left V 0 bases short and J 5 bases short, with 14 bases between. Germline V gives CDR1 MNHNS, CDR2 SASEGT. CDR3 length: 16 residues.

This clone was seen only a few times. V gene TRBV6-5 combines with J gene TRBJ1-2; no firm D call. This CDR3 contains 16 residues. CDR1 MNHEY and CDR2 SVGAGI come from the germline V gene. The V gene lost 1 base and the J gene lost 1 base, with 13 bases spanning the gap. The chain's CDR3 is CASSYFAGQYNYGYTF. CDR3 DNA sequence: TGTGCCAGCAGTTACTTCGCAGGCCAATATAACTATGGCTACACCTTC.

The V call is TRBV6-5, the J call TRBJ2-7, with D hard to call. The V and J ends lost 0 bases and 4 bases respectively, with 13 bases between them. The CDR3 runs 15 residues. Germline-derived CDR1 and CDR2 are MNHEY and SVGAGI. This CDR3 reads CASSYSSRIEYEQYF. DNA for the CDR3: TGTGCCAGCAGTTACTCGAGTCGTATCGAGTACGAGCAGTACTTC.

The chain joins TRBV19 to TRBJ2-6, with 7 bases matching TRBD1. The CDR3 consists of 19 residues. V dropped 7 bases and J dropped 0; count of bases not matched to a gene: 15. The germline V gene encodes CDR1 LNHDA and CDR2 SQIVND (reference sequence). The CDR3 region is CASIASPGTVYSGANVLTF. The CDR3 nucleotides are TGTGCCAGTATTGCGAGCCCCGGGACAGTTTACTCTGGGGCCAACGTCCTGACTTTC.